What follows describes a single T cell receptor beta chain. TCR beta rearrangements were amplified from peripheral blood genomic DNA. This specimen comes from a study of T cell repertoires in aging, cancer and after chemotherapy. Trimming took 8 bases from V and 2 from J, leaving 8 bases between them. The CDR3 totals 12 residues. Multiplex touch-down PCR with TRB-A/B primers amplified rearranged V-D-J TRB sequences. TCRdb re-called the multiplex PCR reads through MiXCR, storing one row per CDR3 protein. The table lists about 10,000 distinct CDR3 sequences, under 45% of them singletons, with roughly 1.8% in the top ten.

This TCR derives from a human donor in good health. The sequenced material came from blood. The chain employs TRBV12-3 or TRBV12-4 and TRBJ2-3; D is unclear. CDR3 protein: CASLDLTDTQYF. Written as DNA, the CDR3 is TGTGCCAGCCTAGACCTCACAGATACGCAGTATTTT.